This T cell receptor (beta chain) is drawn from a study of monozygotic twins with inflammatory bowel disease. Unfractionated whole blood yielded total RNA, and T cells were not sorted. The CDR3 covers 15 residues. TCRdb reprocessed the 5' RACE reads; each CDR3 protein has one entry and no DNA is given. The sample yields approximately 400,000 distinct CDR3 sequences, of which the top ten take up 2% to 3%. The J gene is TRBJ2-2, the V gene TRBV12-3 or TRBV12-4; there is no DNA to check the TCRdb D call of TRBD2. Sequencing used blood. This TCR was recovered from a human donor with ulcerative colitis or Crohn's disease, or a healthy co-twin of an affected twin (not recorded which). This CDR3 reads CASRPAGVDTGELFF.